This TCR beta chain was profiled in a study of T cells in Graves' hyperthyroidism and ophthalmopathy. Ten or more counts support this clonotype. Germline values: CDR1 SGHTA, CDR2 FQGNSA. J gave up 8 bases and V 5 bases, and 11 bases lay outside the gene matches. This CDR3 spans 15 amino acids. In patients aged 18 to 65, hyperthyroidism was newly diagnosed, with duration under 2 months. Diagnosing involved the use of clinical symptoms, serum thyroxine and TRAb, thyroid ultrasound and orbital computed tomography. The authors obtained PBMCs from more than 8 ml of fresh peripheral blood. TCR beta CDR3 sequences were amplified from RNA transcripts. HTBI primers were used for first-round RT-PCR of the TCR CDR3. Each CDR3 protein gets one entry after TCRdb re-called the multiplex PCR reads with MiXCR. The table lists around 290,000 distinct CDR3 sequences, about 14% of them singletons.

The specimen sequenced was blood. The V call is TRBV7-2, the J call TRBJ1-4; 7 bases line up with TRBD1. This clonotype was obtained from a woman in her twenties or thirties with Graves' hyperthyroidism that later progressed to Graves' ophthalmopathy. In DNA, the CDR3 is TGTGCCAGCAGCCCAGGGACAGAGTACTCGGAAAAACTGTTTTTT. Translated: CASSPGTEYSEKLFF.